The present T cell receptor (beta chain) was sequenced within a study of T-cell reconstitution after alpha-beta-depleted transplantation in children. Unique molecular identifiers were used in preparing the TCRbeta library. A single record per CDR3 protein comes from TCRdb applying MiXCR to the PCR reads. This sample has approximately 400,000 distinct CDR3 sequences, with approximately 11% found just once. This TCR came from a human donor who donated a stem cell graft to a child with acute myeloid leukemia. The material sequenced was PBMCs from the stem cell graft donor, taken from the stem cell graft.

CDR3 in amino acids: CASSIGSAGLVMPQHF. As DNA, the CDR3 is TGTGCCAGTAGTATAGGTAGTGCCGGGCTCGTTATGCCCCAGCATTTT. This rearrangement joins TRBV19 to TRBJ1-5; no clear D gene. V dropped 1 base and J dropped 9 bases, with 19 bases sitting between them. CDR3 length equals 16 residues. Germline CDR1 reads LNHDA; CDR2 reads SQIVND (reference sequence).